The clone carrying this T cell receptor beta chain was detected only a few times. Its specificity is not known. Assay: immunoSEQ multiplex PCR; the TCRdb copy retains only in-frame clones and omits some. The sample has more than 85,000 clones; over 75% are singletons. These data come from a study of T cell responses to AZD1222 COVID-19 vaccine. CDR3 size: 14 residues. CDR1 and CDR2 from the germline V gene are SNHLY and FYNNEI. V dropped 6 bases and J dropped 8; count of bases not matched to a gene: 8. Overall study findings and caveats: The donors showed a predominance of white British ancestry and of females, with possible underestimation of clonal diversity. Repertoires were collected only later (after the peak T cell response had occurred). CD4 TCRs covered the whole spike, strongest at regions 160-218 and 743-854.

This receptor was identified in an adult in good health. The chain recombines TRBV2 with TRBJ2-1; TRBD1 matches 9 bases. The specimen was peripheral blood, collected on day 0 of AZD1222 vaccination. The chain's CDR3 is CASREGTGSDEQFF. DNA of the CDR3: TGTGCCAGCAGGGAGGGGACAGGGAGCGATGAGCAGTTCTTC.